This T cell receptor beta chain was recorded in a study of control samples from healthy donors and cancer patients. TCRdb's copy holds only in-frame clones and misses some; the assay was immunoSEQ multiplex PCR. The table shows around 120,000 clones, with around 87% occurring only once. Worth noting for this clone: Other DNA sequences in the sample encode the same CDR3.

The sequencing sample was made of blood. This clonotype was sampled from a man in his sixties in good health.

DNA of the CDR3: TGTGCCAGCAGTTTCGGGAACACTGAAGCTTTCTTT. This gives the protein CASSFGNTEAFF. J is TRBJ1-1 and V is TRBV27; D unclear. The V end lost 3 bases, the J end lost 1 base, and 3 bases lay between the germline ends. The CDR3 contains 12 residues. Germline lookup yields CDR1 MNHEY and CDR2 SMNVEV (reference sequence).